The clone carrying this TCR beta chain was found once. Possible read error: a much larger clone is one base away. The sample originates from a study of molecular identifiers for immune sequencing clone quantification. CDR3 length: 13 residues. Germline loops: CDR1 SQVTM, CDR2 ANQGSEA. MiXCR, applied by TCRdb to the PCR reads, yields one record per CDR3 protein. Among more than 450,000 distinct CDR3 sequences listed, over 20% were seen once. The sequencing input was naive CD8+ T cells from blood, with Jurkat cell RNA spiked in. Subset given: FACS-sorted CD8+CD4-CCR7+CD45RA+ naive T cells. The receptor was isolated from a human donor in good health. Some libraries in this study had Jurkat cell RNA spiked in. The chain joins TRBV29-1 to TRBJ2-2; D is possibly TRBD2 (6 bases). The chain's CDR3 is CSVELENTGGLFF. CDR3 DNA: TGCAGCGTTGAACTAGAAAACACCGGGGGGCTGTTTTTT.